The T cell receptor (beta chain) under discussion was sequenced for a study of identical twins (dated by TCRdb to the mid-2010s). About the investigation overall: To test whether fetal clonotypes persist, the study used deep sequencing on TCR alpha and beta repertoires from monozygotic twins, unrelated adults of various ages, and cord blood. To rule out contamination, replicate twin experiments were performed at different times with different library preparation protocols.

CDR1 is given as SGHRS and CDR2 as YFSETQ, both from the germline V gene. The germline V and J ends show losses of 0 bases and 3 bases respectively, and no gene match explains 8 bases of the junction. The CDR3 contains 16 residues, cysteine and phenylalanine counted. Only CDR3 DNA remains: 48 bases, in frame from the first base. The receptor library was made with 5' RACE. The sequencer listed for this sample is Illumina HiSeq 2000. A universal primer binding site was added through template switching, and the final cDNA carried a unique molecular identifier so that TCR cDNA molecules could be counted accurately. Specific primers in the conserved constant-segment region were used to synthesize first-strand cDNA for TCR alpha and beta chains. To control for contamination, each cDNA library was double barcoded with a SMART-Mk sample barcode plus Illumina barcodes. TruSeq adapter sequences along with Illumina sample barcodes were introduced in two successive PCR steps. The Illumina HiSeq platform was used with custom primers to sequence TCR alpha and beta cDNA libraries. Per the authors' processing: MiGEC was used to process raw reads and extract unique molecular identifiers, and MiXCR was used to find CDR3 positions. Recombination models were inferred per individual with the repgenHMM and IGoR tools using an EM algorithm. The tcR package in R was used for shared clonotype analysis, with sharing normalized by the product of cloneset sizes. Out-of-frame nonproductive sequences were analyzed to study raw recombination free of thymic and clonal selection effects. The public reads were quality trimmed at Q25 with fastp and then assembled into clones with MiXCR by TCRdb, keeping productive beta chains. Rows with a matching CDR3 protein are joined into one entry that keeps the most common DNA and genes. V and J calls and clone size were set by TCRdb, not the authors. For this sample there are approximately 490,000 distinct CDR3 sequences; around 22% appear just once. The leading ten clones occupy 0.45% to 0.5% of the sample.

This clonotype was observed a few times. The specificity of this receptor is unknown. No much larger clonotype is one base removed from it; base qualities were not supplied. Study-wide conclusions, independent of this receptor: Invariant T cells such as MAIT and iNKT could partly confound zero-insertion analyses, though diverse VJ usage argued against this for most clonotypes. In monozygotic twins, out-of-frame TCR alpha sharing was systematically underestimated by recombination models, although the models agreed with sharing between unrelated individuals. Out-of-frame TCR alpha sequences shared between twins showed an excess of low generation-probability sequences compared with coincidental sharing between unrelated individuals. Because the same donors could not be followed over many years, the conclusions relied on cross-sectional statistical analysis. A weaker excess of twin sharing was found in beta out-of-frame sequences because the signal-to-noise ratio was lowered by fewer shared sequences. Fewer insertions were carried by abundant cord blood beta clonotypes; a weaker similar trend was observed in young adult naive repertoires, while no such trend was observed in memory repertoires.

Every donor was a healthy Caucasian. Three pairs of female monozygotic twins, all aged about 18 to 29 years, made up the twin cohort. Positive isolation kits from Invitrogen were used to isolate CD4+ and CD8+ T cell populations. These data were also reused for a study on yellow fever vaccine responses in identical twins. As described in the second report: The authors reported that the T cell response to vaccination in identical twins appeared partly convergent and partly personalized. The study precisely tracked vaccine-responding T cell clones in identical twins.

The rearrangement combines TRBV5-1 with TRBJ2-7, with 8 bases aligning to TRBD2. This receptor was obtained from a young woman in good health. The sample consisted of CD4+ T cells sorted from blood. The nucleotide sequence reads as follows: TGCGCCAGCAGCTTGGATGCTCTAGCGGGTAGCTACGAGCAGTACTTC. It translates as CASSLDALAGSYEQYF.